This is a list of T cell receptor beta chains from one sample in a study of OX40 agonist ivuxolimab in advanced cancers. Some clones are missing from TCRdb's copy, which holds only in-frame ones; the method was immunoSEQ multiplex PCR. Among some 66,000 clones listed, around 86% were seen once. The sequences come from CD4+ or CD8+ T cells sorted from blood, collected in a trial of the OX40 agonist ivuxolimab. Receptor source: an adult with an advanced solid tumor such as melanoma, head and neck, liver or kidney cancer. Each CDR3 is given with its conserved first and last residue. The order of the fields is J gene, V gene, clone size, D gene, CDR3 protein, CDR3 DNA. D genes are given only for firm matches. A clone size is listed for some rows: how often the clone was seen (once, few, many), or a class if it is expanded.

J: TRBJ2-1; V: TRBV10-2; size: .; D: TRBD2; CDR3: CASTQRGGDEQFF; DNA: TGCGCCAGCACCCAGCGGGGGGGTGATGAGCAGTTCTTC
J: TRBJ2-7; V: TRBV6-1; size: .; D: .; CDR3: CASSEGDLYEQYF; DNA: TGTGCCAGCAGTGAAGGGGACCTCTACGAGCAGTACTTC
J: TRBJ1-1; V: TRBV7-2; size: .; D: .; CDR3: CASSFQENTEAFF; DNA: TGTGCCAGCAGCTTTCAGGAGAACACTGAAGCTTTCTTT
J: TRBJ2-5; V: TRBV29-1; size: .; D: .; CDR3: CSARGRGEETQYF; DNA: TGCAGCGCTCGAGGCAGGGGTGAAGAGACCCAGTACTTC
J: TRBJ1-1; V: TRBV10-2; size: .; D: .; CDR3: CASHYRQDLSTEAFF; DNA: TGCGCCAGCCATTACCGGCAGGACCTTAGCACTGAAGCTTTCTTT
J: TRBJ1-4; V: TRBV18; size: .; D: .; CDR3: CASSLLVNEKLFF; DNA: TGTGCCAGCTCACTCTTGGTTAATGAAAAACTGTTTTTT
J: TRBJ2-1; V: TRBV4-1; size: .; D: .; CDR3: CASSHEGRMDPARYNEQFF; DNA: TGCGCCAGCAGCCACGAGGGGAGGATGGACCCAGCTCGTTACAATGAGCAGTTCTTC
J: TRBJ1-4; V: TRBV4-1; size: .; D: .; CDR3: CASSLGWGNEKLFF; DNA: TGCGCCAGCAGCCTGGGATGGGGGAATGAAAAACTGTTTTTT
J: TRBJ1-5; V: TRBV7-2; size: .; D: .; CDR3: CASSWGARGQSNQPQHF; DNA: TGTGCCAGCAGCTGGGGAGCCCGGGGGCAGAGCAATCAGCCCCAGCATTTT
J: TRBJ1-1; V: TRBV6-1; size: .; D: TRBD1; CDR3: CASSVSSQGDTEAFF; DNA: TGTGCCAGCAGTGTTTCCTCACAGGGGGACACTGAAGCTTTCTTT
J: TRBJ1-2; V: TRBV29-1; size: .; D: TRBD1; CDR3: CSVDAGQKKGYGYTF; DNA: TGCAGCGTTGATGCGGGACAGAAAAAGGGCTATGGCTACACCTTC
J: TRBJ1-1; V: TRBV2; size: .; D: .; CDR3: CASSEGVSMGGTEAFF; DNA: TGTGCCAGCAGTGAAGGCGTTTCCATGGGGGGCACTGAAGCTTTCTTT
J: TRBJ2-5; V: TRBV12-5; size: .; D: .; CDR3: CASGLKEETQYF; DNA: TGTGCTAGTGGTCTAAAGGAGGAGACCCAGTACTTC
J: TRBJ2-5; V: TRBV7-2; size: .; D: .; CDR3: CASSLLRSRGLQETQYF; DNA: TGTGCCAGCAGCTTACTTAGGTCCAGGGGTCTCCAAGAGACCCAGTACTTC
J: TRBJ1-6; V: TRBV5-1; size: .; D: TRBD1; CDR3: CASSLEGDSRYSPLHF; DNA: TGCGCCAGCAGCTTGGAGGGGGACAGTCGGTATTCACCCCTCCACTTT
J: TRBJ1-1; V: TRBV14; size: .; D: .; CDR3: CASSTGRVGRGTEAFF; DNA: TGTGCCAGCAGCACCGGGCGGGTGGGGAGAGGGACTGAAGCTTTCTTT
J: TRBJ1-3; V: TRBV5-1; size: .; D: .; CDR3: CASSSISGNTIYF; DNA: TGCGCCAGCAGCTCCATCTCTGGAAACACCATATATTTT
J: TRBJ1-1; V: TRBV7-9; size: .; D: .; CDR3: CASSLASGRAEAFF; DNA: TGTGCCAGCAGCTTAGCGTCAGGGCGGGCCGAAGCTTTCTTT
J: TRBJ1-4; V: TRBV13; size: .; D: .; CDR3: CASSLGFGPEKLFF; DNA: TGTGCCAGCAGCTTAGGGTTCGGTCCTGAAAAACTGTTTTTT
J: TRBJ2-2; V: TRBV7-6; size: few; D: .; CDR3: CASRMSPLGTGELFF; DNA: TGTGCCAGCAGGATGTCCCCGCTGGGAACCGGGGAGCTGTTTTTT
J: TRBJ2-7; V: TRBV7-6; size: .; D: TRBD2; CDR3: CASSPGGSSYEQYF; DNA: TGTGCCAGCAGCCCCGGGGGGAGCTCCTACGAGCAGTACTTC
J: TRBJ2-5; V: TRBV27; size: .; D: .; CDR3: CASMGIGAVETQYF; DNA: TGTGCCAGCATGGGGATAGGGGCCGTGGAGACCCAGTACTTC
J: TRBJ2-5; V: TRBV7-6; size: .; D: .; CDR3: CASSLGTGAMTETQYF; DNA: TGTGCCAGCAGCTTAGGAACCGGGGCGATGACGGAGACCCAGTACTTC
J: TRBJ1-3; V: TRBV18; size: .; D: .; CDR3: CASSPNLRDSGNTIYF; DNA: TGTGCCAGCTCACCGAATTTACGGGATTCTGGAAACACCATATATTTT
J: TRBJ1-4; V: TRBV4-2; size: .; D: .; CDR3: CASSLTANEKLFF; DNA: TGTGCCAGCAGCTTGACAGCTAATGAAAAACTGTTTTTT
J: TRBJ2-7; V: TRBV6-4; size: .; D: .; CDR3: CASSAPEGQYF; DNA: TGTGCCAGCAGTGCCCCTGAGGGGCAGTACTTC
J: TRBJ2-7; V: TRBV11-2; size: once; D: .; CDR3: CASSLIQGSNEQYF; DNA: TGTGCCAGCAGCCTAATACAGGGCTCCAACGAGCAGTACTTC
J: TRBJ1-2; V: TRBV4-3; size: .; D: .; CDR3: CASSQDRGINYGYTF; DNA: TGCGCCAGCAGCCAAGATCGGGGAATAAACTATGGCTACACCTTC
J: TRBJ2-7; V: TRBV7-2; size: .; D: TRBD1; CDR3: CASRRDRVSYEQYF; DNA: TGTGCCAGCAGAAGAGACAGGGTCTCCTACGAGCAGTACTTC
J: TRBJ2-4; V: TRBV9; size: .; D: TRBD2; CDR3: CASSVAPLTSGGKNIQYF; DNA: TGTGCCAGCAGCGTAGCCCCCTTAACTAGCGGGGGCAAAAACATTCAGTACTTC
J: TRBJ1-2; V: TRBV10-1; size: few; D: .; CDR3: CASSLCYGYTF; DNA: TGCGCCAGCAGTCTCTGCTATGGCTACACCTTC
J: TRBJ2-3; V: TRBV5-1; size: once; D: TRBD2; CDR3: CASSLEGTSASDTQYF; DNA: TGCGCCAGCAGCTTGGAGGGGACTAGCGCTTCAGATACGCAGTATTTT
J: TRBJ1-5; V: TRBV19; size: .; D: TRBD1; CDR3: CASSLLTGGGNQPQHF; DNA: TGTGCCAGTAGTCTCCTGACAGGGGGAGGCAATCAGCCCCAGCATTTT
J: TRBJ2-7; V: TRBV14; size: .; D: .; CDR3: CASSQVRIGHGVMEQYF; DNA: TGTGCCAGCAGCCAAGTCCGAATTGGGCACGGCGTCATGGAGCAGTACTTC
J: TRBJ2-3; V: TRBV5-1; size: once; D: .; CDR3: CASSLGQLAPADTQYF; DNA: TGCGCCAGCAGCTTGGGACAGCTCGCCCCCGCCGATACGCAGTATTTT
J: TRBJ2-1; V: TRBV7-2; size: .; D: .; CDR3: CASSLLGQLSEQFF; DNA: TGTGCCAGCAGCCTATTAGGGCAGCTAAGTGAGCAGTTCTTC
J: TRBJ1-4; V: TRBV29-1; size: .; D: TRBD1; CDR3: CSATGQDSEEKLFF; DNA: TGCAGCGCAACCGGACAGGACTCGGAAGAAAAACTGTTTTTT
J: TRBJ2-3; V: TRBV6-4; size: .; D: .; CDR3: CASSDSHSRTDTQYF; DNA: TGTGCCAGCAGTGACTCCCACTCGCGCACAGATACGCAGTATTTT
J: TRBJ2-5; V: TRBV6-7; size: .; D: .; CDR3: CASSPTPGVGQETQYF; DNA: TGTGCCAGCAGTCCCACACCCGGAGTGGGGCAAGAGACCCAGTACTTC